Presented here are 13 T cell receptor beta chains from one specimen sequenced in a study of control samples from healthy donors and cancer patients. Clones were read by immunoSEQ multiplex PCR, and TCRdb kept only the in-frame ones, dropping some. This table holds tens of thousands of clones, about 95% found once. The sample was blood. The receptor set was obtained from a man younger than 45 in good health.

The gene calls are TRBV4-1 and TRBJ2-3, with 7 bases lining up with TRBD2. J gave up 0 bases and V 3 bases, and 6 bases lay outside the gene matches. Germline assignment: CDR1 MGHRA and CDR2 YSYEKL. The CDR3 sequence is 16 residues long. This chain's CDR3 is CASSQRTRSSTDTQYF. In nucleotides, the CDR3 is TGCGCCAGCAGCCAGAGGACTAGATCCAGCACAGATACGCAGTATTTT.

The CDR3 DNA reads TGTGCCAGCACCCAAGGCGGGGGACTAGACAGGAACACTGAAGCTTTCTTT. As protein: CASTQGGGLDRNTEAFF. The J gene is TRBJ1-1, the V gene TRBV7-9; the D gene is possibly TRBD1 (5 bases). Germline CDR1 reads SEHNR; CDR2 reads FQNEAQ (reference sequence). Deletions cut 7 bases from V and 1 base from J, with 22 bases between. This CDR3 has 17 residues.

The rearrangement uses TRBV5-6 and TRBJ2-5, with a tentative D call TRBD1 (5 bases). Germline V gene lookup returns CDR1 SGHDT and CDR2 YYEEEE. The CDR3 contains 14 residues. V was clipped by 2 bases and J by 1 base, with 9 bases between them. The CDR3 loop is CASSFRDSQETQYF. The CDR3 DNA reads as TGTGCCAGCAGCTTTAGAGACAGCCAAGAGACCCAGTACTTC. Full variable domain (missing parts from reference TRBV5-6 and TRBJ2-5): DAGVTQSPTHLIKTRGQQVTLRCSPKSGHDTVSWYQQALGQGPQFIFQYYEEEERQRGNFPDRFSGHQFPNYSSELNVNALLLGDSALYLCASSFRDSQETQYFGPGTRLLVL.

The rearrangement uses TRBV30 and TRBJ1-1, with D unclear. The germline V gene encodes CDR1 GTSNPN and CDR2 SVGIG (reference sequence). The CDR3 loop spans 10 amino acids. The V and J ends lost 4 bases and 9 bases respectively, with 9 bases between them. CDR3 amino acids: CAWTQSQAFF. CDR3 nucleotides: TGTGCCTGGACCCAGTCACAAGCTTTCTTT.

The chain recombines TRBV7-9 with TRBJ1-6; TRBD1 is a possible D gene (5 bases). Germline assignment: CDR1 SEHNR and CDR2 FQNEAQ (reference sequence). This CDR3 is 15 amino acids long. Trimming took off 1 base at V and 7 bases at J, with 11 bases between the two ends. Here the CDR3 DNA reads TGTGCCAGCAGCTTAGTTGTGGCAGGGAATTCACCCCTCCACTTT. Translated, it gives CASSLVVAGNSPLHF.

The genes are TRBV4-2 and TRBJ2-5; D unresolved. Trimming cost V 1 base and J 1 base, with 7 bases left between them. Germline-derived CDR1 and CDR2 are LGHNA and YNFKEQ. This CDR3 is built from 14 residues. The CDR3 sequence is CASSQVMTQETQYF. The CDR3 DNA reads TGTGCCAGCAGCCAAGTTATGACCCAAGAGACCCAGTACTTC.

CDR3 bases: TGCGCCAGCAGCCCACAGGGGTACGACAACTATGGCTACACCTTC. Protein sequence: CASSPQGYDNYGYTF. V and J are TRBV4-3 and TRBJ1-2; 7 positions match TRBD1. J lost 2 bases, V lost 4 bases, and 7 bases had no gene match. The CDR3 has 15 amino acids. Germline assignment: CDR1 LGHNA and CDR2 YSLEER.

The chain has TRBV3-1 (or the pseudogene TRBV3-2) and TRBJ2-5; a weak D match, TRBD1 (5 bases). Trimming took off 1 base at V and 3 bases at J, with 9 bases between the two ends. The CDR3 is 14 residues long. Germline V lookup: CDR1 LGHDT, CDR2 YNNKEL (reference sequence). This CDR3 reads CASSQAGREETQYF. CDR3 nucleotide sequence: TGTGCCAGCAGCCAAGCGGGCAGGGAAGAGACCCAGTACTTC.

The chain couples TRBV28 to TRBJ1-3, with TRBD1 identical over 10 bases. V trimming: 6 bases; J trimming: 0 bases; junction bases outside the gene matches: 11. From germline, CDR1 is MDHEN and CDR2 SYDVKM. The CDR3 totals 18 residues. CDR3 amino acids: CASRPGTGAYGSGNTIYF. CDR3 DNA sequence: TGTGCCAGCAGGCCCGGGACAGGGGCCTACGGCTCTGGAAACACCATATATTTT.

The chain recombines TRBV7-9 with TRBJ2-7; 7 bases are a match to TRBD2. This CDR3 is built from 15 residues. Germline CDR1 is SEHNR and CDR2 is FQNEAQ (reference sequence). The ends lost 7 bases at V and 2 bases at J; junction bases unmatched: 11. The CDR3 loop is CASTSAGEPTYEQYF. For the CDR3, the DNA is TGTGCCAGCACCTCCGCGGGGGAGCCAACCTACGAGCAGTACTTC. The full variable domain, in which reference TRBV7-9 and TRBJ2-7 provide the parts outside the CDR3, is DTGVSQNPRHKITKRGQNVTFRCDPISEHNRLYWYRQTLGQGPEFLTYFQNEAQLEKSRLLSDRFSAERPKGSFSTLEIQRTEQGDSAMYLCASTSAGEPTYEQYFGPGTRLTVT.

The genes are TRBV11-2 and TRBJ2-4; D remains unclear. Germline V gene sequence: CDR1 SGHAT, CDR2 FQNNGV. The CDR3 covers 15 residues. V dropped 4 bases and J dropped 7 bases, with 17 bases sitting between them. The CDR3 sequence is CASSSWTVRRNIQYF. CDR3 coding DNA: TGTGCCAGCAGCTCGTGGACGGTCCGGCGGAACATTCAGTACTTC.

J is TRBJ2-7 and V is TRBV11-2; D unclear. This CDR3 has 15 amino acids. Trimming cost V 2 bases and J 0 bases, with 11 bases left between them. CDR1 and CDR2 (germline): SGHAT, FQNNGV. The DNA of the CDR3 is TGTGCCAGCAGCTTAAGAATTGTGAGCTCCTACGAGCAGTACTTC. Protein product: CASSLRIVSSYEQYF.

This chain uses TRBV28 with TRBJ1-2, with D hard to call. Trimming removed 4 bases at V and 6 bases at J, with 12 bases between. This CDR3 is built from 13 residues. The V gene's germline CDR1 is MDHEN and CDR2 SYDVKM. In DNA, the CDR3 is TGTGCCAGCAGTTCTGGAACAGTCAATGGCTACACCTTC. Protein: CASSSGTVNGYTF.